The entry below describes one T cell receptor (beta chain). Original data processing: Amplification with reference gene primers provided the estimates of nucleated cell counts. Measured with immunoSEQ multiplex PCR; TCRdb has only the in-frame clones, and not every one. The V and J calls and the clone size are those of that table, but D and trimming were determined from the DNA. The repertoire includes fewer than 200,000 clones, 75% to 85% of them detected once, and 8% to 8.5% sits in the top ten. These data originate in a study of blood T cell repertoires in COVID-19. The wider study: Sample material is recorded as cDNA or gDNA derived from T cells, B-cell-depleted T cells, or PBMCs.

Germline assignment: CDR1 SGHVS and CDR2 FNYEAQ. This CDR3 has 16 residues. The J segment lost 1 base and the V segment lost 4 bases, leaving 2 bases of the junction unmatched. The Seattle patients, enrolled during active infection, were followed longitudinally. The sequence was collected from a woman in her fifties or sixties with COVID-19, enrolled during active disease. The sample was peripheral blood. This chain uses TRBV7-6 with TRBJ2-5; TRBD2 agrees at 14 bases. The CDR3 DNA follows: TGTGCCAGCAGCTCGGGACTAGCGGGAGTCCAAGAGACCCAGTACTTC. This encodes CASSSGLAGVQETQYF.